The source of this T cell receptor (beta chain) is a study of identical twins. General observations from the study: Shared out-of-frame alpha sequences (those common to twins) showed excess low generation probability. One should note that invariant MAIT and iNKT cells could partly confound zero-insertion analyses.

The table lists this clonotype with a few counts. Its target is not known. A universal primer site was incorporated via template switching, and the cDNA contained unique molecular identifiers. TCRdb re-analysed the 5' RACE reads in MiXCR, keeping a single row per CDR3 protein. The data contain 410,000 or so distinct CDR3 sequences, under 20% of them singletons. J was trimmed by 5 bases and V by 0 bases; bases with no gene match: 12. Germline CDR1 SGHKS, CDR2 YYEKEE (reference sequence). There are 17 residues in the CDR3. The chain links TRBV5-5 to TRBJ2-5; TRBD1 agrees at 8 bases. The source material was naive T cells sorted from blood. The sequence came from a man in his fifties in good health. DNA for the CDR3: TGTGCCAGCAGCTTGGCCAAGGGTCAGGGGGCTGGGGAGACCCAGTACTTC. Its protein product is CASSLAKGQGAGETQYF.